A selection of T cell receptor beta chains follows, all from one sample in a study of cytomegalovirus exposure and HLA in healthy donors. Data came from immunoSEQ multiplex PCR; TCRdb stores just in-frame clones and leaves some out. The data show about 130,000 clones, with about 80% seen just once and about 3.7% held by the top ten. Sample: PBMCs. The receptor set was obtained from a woman aged 35 to 49 in good health and CMV-seropositive. The CDR3 runs from the conserved cysteine through the conserved F or W. D genes are given only for firm matches. Clone size is shown for a subset of rows, as once, few, many or a class of expanded clone.

d_gene | abundance | j_gene | len | v_gene | CDR3nt | CDR3aa
NA | once | TRBJ1-1 | 14 | TRBV6-5 | TGTGCCAGCAGCCAAGGGGTAATGGGCACTGAAGCTTTCTTT | CASSQGVMGTEAFF
NA | NA | TRBJ2-2 | 13 | TRBV30 | TGTGCCTGGAGTCCAGGGAACACCGGGGAGCTGTTTTTT | CAWSPGNTGELFF
TRBD2 | NA | TRBJ2-1 | 15 | TRBV27 | TGTGCCAGCAGTTCTAGCGGGAGAAGATACAATGAGCAGTTCTTC | CASSSSGRRYNEQFF
NA | NA | TRBJ2-2 | 13 | TRBV10-2 | TGCGCCACTTCGGGGTTGGGCGCCGGGGAGCTGTTTTTT | CATSGLGAGELFF
NA | NA | TRBJ1-4 | 16 | TRBV5-1 | TGCGCCAGCAGCTTGAGTCCGGGACTGATAAATGAAAAACTGTTTTTT | CASSLSPGLINEKLFF
TRBD1 | NA | TRBJ2-1 | 15 | TRBV6-6 | TGTGCCAGCAGTTTCTTACGGGACAGCTACAATGAGCAGTTCTTC | CASSFLRDSYNEQFF
TRBD1 | NA | TRBJ1-1 | 14 | TRBV6-1 | TGTGCCAGCAGGTGGAGGGGACAGGAAACTGAAGCTTTCTTT | CASRWRGQETEAFF
TRBD1 | NA | TRBJ1-2 | 12 | TRBV6-1 | TGTGCCAGCAGTACAGGGGACTATGGCTACACCTTC | CASSTGDYGYTF
NA | NA | TRBJ2-4 | 15 | TRBV15 | TGTGCCACCAGCCCCTCCCGAGGTCCCGGAAACATTCAGTACTTC | CATSPSRGPGNIQYF
TRBD2 | NA | TRBJ2-3 | 17 | TRBV5-1 | TGCGCCAGCAGCTTGGCCGGACTAGCGGGAGTGGGAGATACGCAGTATTTT | CASSLAGLAGVGDTQYF
TRBD2 | NA | TRBJ2-2 | 12 | TRBV9 | TGTGCCAGCAAAGCGGGAGCCGGGGAGCTGTTTTTT | CASKAGAGELFF
NA | NA | TRBJ2-2 | 15 | TRBV18 | TGTGCCAGCTCACCACCGTCTGGGCTCACCGGGGAGCTGTTTTTT | CASSPPSGLTGELFF
TRBD1 | NA | TRBJ1-1 | 13 | TRBV5-1 | TGCGCCAGCAGCACAGGGGAGAACACTGAAGCTTTCTTT | CASSTGENTEAFF
TRBD1 | NA | TRBJ1-1 | 13 | TRBV9 | TGTGCCAGCAGCGGACAGGGGGCAACTGAAGCTTTCTTT | CASSGQGATEAFF
TRBD1 | NA | TRBJ1-1 | 17 | TRBV28 | TGTGCCAGCAGTTTAACCGGGACAGGGGCCGGGAACACTGAAGCTTTCTTT | CASSLTGTGAGNTEAFF
NA | once | TRBJ2-7 | 13 | TRBV6-5 | TGTGCCAGCAAAGGCAGGGTGGAAAACGAGCAGTACTTC | CASKGRVENEQYF
NA | NA | TRBJ2-7 | 14 | TRBV2 | TGTGCCAGCAGTGTAGCATCGGGATTCTACGAGCAGTACTTC | CASSVASGFYEQYF
NA | once | TRBJ1-1 | 14 | TRBV28 | TGTGCCAGCAGTTTGTGGCAGGGGAACACTGAAGCTTTCTTT | CASSLWQGNTEAFF
TRBD1 | NA | TRBJ1-2 | 14 | TRBV7-9 | TGTGCCAGCAGCGGGACAGGGGGGACTTATGGCTACACCTTC | CASSGTGGTYGYTF
NA | NA | TRBJ2-2 | 19 | TRBV7-9 | TGTGCCAGCAGCTTAGGCCCCCTAGGCCGGGACTCTAACACCGGGGAGCTGTTTTTT | CASSLGPLGRDSNTGELFF